This entry lists 3 T cell receptor beta chains sequenced from one sample in a study of identical twins. A single record per CDR3 protein comes from TCRdb applying MiXCR to the 5' RACE reads. The top ten clones hold under 0.35% of a sample with some 1,700,000 distinct CDR3 sequences, under 35% of them seen once. The sequenced sample consisted of cord blood. Every receptor here comes from a newborn girl in good health.

The table lists this clonotype with a few counts. The genes are TRBV25-1 and TRBJ1-2; TRBD1 agrees at 8 bases. Germline values: CDR1 MGHDK, CDR2 SYGVNS. J lost 5 bases, V lost 4 bases, and 6 bases had no gene match. This CDR3 has 14 residues. The DNA of the CDR3 is TGTGCCAGCAGTGGGGGACAGGCGATATATGGCTACACCTTC. Its protein is CASSGGQAIYGYTF.

The CDR3 coding sequence is TGTGCCAGCAGTTTGGGACAGGGGGCCTTCGCTAATGAAAAACTGTTTTTT. As protein: CASSLGQGAFANEKLFF. This sequence joins TRBV27 and TRBJ1-4; 12 bases align to TRBD1. Germline assignment: CDR1 MNHEY and CDR2 SMNVEV (reference sequence). Trimming removed 3 bases from V and 3 bases from J; junction bases left unmatched: 5. The CDR3 extends over 17 amino acids.

This clonotype was found a few times. The chain couples TRBV7-6 to TRBJ1-5, with a possible D match to TRBD1 (6 bases). Trimming shortened V by 0 bases and J by 0 bases, and 12 bases separated the two germline ends. Germline V gives CDR1 SGHVS, CDR2 FNYEAQ. CDR3 length: 17 residues. Here the CDR3 reads CASSLARDTYSNQPQHF. The CDR3 DNA reads as TGTGCCAGCAGCTTAGCGCGGGACACGTATAGCAATCAGCCCCAGCATTTT. The whole variable domain, remainder taken from reference TRBV7-6 and TRBJ1-5, is GAGVSQSPRYKVTKRGQDVALRCDPISGHVSLYWYRQALGQGPEFLTYFNYEAQQDKSGLPNDRFSAERPEGSISTLTIQRTEQRDSAMYRCASSLARDTYSNQPQHFGDGTRLSIL.